The clone carrying this TCR beta chain was recorded a few times. Its antigen is currently unknown. The data derive from a study of a mutant IDH1 vaccine in newly diagnosed glioma. Study at large: Most patients had radiochemotherapy with temozolomide before enrollment; others had one alone.

Method: immunoSEQ multiplex PCR; TCRdb's copy keeps in-frame clones and lacks some. Of 25,000 or so clones listed, 65% to 85% are singletons. CDR3 size: 13 residues. The germline CDR1 and CDR2 sequences are SEHNR and FQNEAQ (reference sequence). V was cut by 5 bases and J by 2 bases, with 9 bases left in between. Specified time point: week 5, during vaccination. Alongside topical imiquimod, each dose of vaccine comprised 300 ug of mutant IDH1 20-mer peptide. Astrocytomas that were new, WHO grade 3 or 4, IDH1-mutant and ATRX-lost were present in the donors. The clonotype originates from a man aged 40-50 years with glioma. Some clones in this sample may be carry-over from other donors' samples. The chain employs TRBV7-9 and TRBJ1-1; D gene ambiguous. Sequences were derived from PBMCs, sampled from a glioma patient whose treatment included an IDH1 peptide vaccine. The CDR3: CASSLQINTEAFF. CDR3 sequence (DNA): TGTGCCAGCAGCCTCCAAATCAACACTGAAGCTTTCTTT.